This entry describes one TCR beta chain. The data were taken from a study of cytomegalovirus exposure and HLA in healthy donors. The overall study: Around 77 million unique TCRs from HLA-typed donors made up an early data release.

The PCR made use of 60 Vbeta and 13 Jbeta primers. Assay: immunoSEQ multiplex PCR; the TCRdb copy retains only in-frame clones and omits some. The table has roughly 200,000 clones, 9.5% seen once. CDR1 SGDLS and CDR2 YYNGEE come from the germline V gene. The CDR3 is 15 amino acids. Trimming left V 4 bases short and J 0 bases short, with 11 bases between. Source material: PBMCs. The TCR originated in a woman aged 25 to 39 in good health and CMV-seropositive. The chain employs TRBV9 and TRBJ2-1, with D possibly TRBD2 on 5 matching bases. The CDR3 is CASSLGGVSYNEQFF. Here the CDR3 DNA reads TGTGCCAGCAGCCTCGGAGGCGTCTCCTACAATGAGCAGTTCTTC. Full variable domain (outside the CDR3, taken from reference TRBV9 and TRBJ2-1): DSGVTQTPKHLITATGQRVTLRCSPRSGDLSVYWYQQSLDQGLQFLIQYYNGEERAKGNILERFSAQQFPDLHSELNLSSLELGDSALYFCASSLGGVSYNEQFFGPGTRLTVL.